These T cell receptor beta chains were read from a single sample in a study of human thymus T cells. Some clones are missing from TCRdb's copy, which holds only in-frame ones; the method was immunoSEQ multiplex PCR. The sample consists of tens of thousands of clones, 90% to 95% of them appearing once. Sequencing was done on a sample of blood. The receptors originated from a boy younger than two with a congenital heart defect but otherwise immunologically healthy. The CDR3 runs from the conserved cysteine through the conserved F or W. The D gene is left open where the match is weak. Clone size, where shown, is once, few, many, or a class for clones that have expanded.

v_call: TRBV4-3; d_call: TRBD2; j_call: TRBJ2-1; clone_size: NA; cdr3_nt: TGCGCCAGCAGCCCTGGACTAGCGGGGGGCGAGCAGTTCTTC; cdr3_aa: CASSPGLAGGEQFF
v_call: TRBV4-1; d_call: NA; j_call: TRBJ1-1; clone_size: NA; cdr3_nt: TGCGCCAGCAGCCTTGGGGTAAACACTGAAGCTTTCTTT; cdr3_aa: CASSLGVNTEAFF
v_call: TRBV6-5; d_call: NA; j_call: TRBJ1-1; clone_size: NA; cdr3_nt: TGTGCCAGCAGCTTCGGTGACGGCACTGAAGCTTTCTTT; cdr3_aa: CASSFGDGTEAFF
v_call: TRBV19; d_call: TRBD1; j_call: TRBJ1-1; clone_size: NA; cdr3_nt: TGTGCCAGTAGTATTGACAGGGGTGAAGCTTTCTTT; cdr3_aa: CASSIDRGEAFF
v_call: TRBV6-5; d_call: NA; j_call: TRBJ1-4; clone_size: NA; cdr3_nt: TGTGCCAGCAGCGGGGGGAGGTCTAATGAAAAACTGTTTTTT; cdr3_aa: CASSGGRSNEKLFF
v_call: TRBV7-9; d_call: TRBD1; j_call: TRBJ1-3; clone_size: NA; cdr3_nt: TGTGCCAGCAGCTTGGACAGGGGGCCTGGAAACACCATATATTTT; cdr3_aa: CASSLDRGPGNTIYF
v_call: TRBV11-2; d_call: NA; j_call: TRBJ2-5; clone_size: NA; cdr3_nt: TGTGCCAGCAGGTCCCCCTCTGCGGGGGCTGGAGAGACCCAGTACTTC; cdr3_aa: CASRSPSAGAGETQYF
v_call: TRBV30; d_call: NA; j_call: TRBJ1-2; clone_size: NA; cdr3_nt: TGTGCCTGGAGTTTCGGGGAGAGGGCCTATGGCTACACCTTC; cdr3_aa: CAWSFGERAYGYTF
v_call: TRBV7-6; d_call: TRBD1; j_call: TRBJ1-1; clone_size: NA; cdr3_nt: TGTGCCAGCAGCCCTCGACTAGGACAGGACACTGAAGCTTTCTTT; cdr3_aa: CASSPRLGQDTEAFF
v_call: TRBV5-1; d_call: NA; j_call: TRBJ2-5; clone_size: NA; cdr3_nt: TGCGCCAGCAGCCCCCAAACTCGCAGGGTGGGGGAGACCCAGTACTTC; cdr3_aa: CASSPQTRRVGETQYF
v_call: TRBV4-2; d_call: NA; j_call: TRBJ2-7; clone_size: once; cdr3_nt: TGTGCCAGCAGCCAAGAGGGAGGGACATATACCTACGAGCAGTACTTC; cdr3_aa: CASSQEGGTYTYEQYF
v_call: TRBV10-3; d_call: TRBD1; j_call: TRBJ1-2; clone_size: NA; cdr3_nt: TGTGCCATCAGTGAGCCAGGACAGGGACCTGTTTATGGCTACACCTTC; cdr3_aa: CAISEPGQGPVYGYTF
v_call: TRBV4-2; d_call: TRBD2; j_call: TRBJ2-4; clone_size: NA; cdr3_nt: TGTGCCAGCAGCCAAGATATGGGGGAGGGAAAGTCGTCCAAAAACATTCAGTACTTC; cdr3_aa: CASSQDMGEGKSSKNIQYF
v_call: TRBV5-1; d_call: TRBD2; j_call: TRBJ2-7; clone_size: NA; cdr3_nt: TGCGCCAGCAGCTTGGTGAGCGGGGGTGCCTACGAGCAGTACTTC; cdr3_aa: CASSLVSGGAYEQYF
v_call: TRBV18; d_call: NA; j_call: TRBJ2-3; clone_size: NA; cdr3_nt: TGTGCCAGCTCTCGTGGCAGGGTAGAAGGCACAGATACGCAGTATTTT; cdr3_aa: CASSRGRVEGTDTQYF
v_call: TRBV10-3; d_call: NA; j_call: TRBJ2-1; clone_size: NA; cdr3_nt: TGTGCCGCCTCCCCAGTCTCCTACAATGAGCAGTTCTTC; cdr3_aa: CAASPVSYNEQFF
v_call: TRBV30; d_call: NA; j_call: TRBJ1-5; clone_size: NA; cdr3_nt: TGTGCCTGGAGTTCCCCTAGCAATCAGCCCCAGCATTTT; cdr3_aa: CAWSSPSNQPQHF
v_call: TRBV7-9; d_call: NA; j_call: TRBJ2-1; clone_size: NA; cdr3_nt: TGTGCCAGCAGCTCTCCGGGGAGCTCCTACAATGAGCAGTTCTTC; cdr3_aa: CASSSPGSSYNEQFF